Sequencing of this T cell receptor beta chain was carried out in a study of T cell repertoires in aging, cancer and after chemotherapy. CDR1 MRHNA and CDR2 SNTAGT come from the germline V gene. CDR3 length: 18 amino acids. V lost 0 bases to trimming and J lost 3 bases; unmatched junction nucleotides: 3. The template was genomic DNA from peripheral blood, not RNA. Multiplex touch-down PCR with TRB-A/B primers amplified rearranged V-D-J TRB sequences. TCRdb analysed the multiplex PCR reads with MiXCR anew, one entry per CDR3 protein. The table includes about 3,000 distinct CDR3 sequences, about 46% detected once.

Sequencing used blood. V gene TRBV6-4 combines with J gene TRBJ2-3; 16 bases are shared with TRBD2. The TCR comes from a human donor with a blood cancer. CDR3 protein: CASSDSGTSGGATDTQYF. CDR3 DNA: TGTGCCAGCAGTGACTCTGGGACTAGCGGGGGGGCAACAGATACGCAGTATTTT.